These 11 T cell receptor beta chains were sequenced from one sample in a study of T cell responses to AZD1222 COVID-19 vaccine. The repertoire was sequenced with immunoSEQ multiplex PCR; TCRdb's copy has only in-frame clones and lacks some. Found here are 100,000 or so clones, about 90% of them singletons; the top ten hold 15% to 20%. Sequenced here: peripheral blood, sampled on day 0 of AZD1222 vaccination. All receptors come from an adult in good health.

The CDR3 spells CASSYSGSGNEQFF. The CDR3 bases are TGTGCCAGCAGCTATAGCGGGAGTGGTAATGAGCAGTTCTTC. The V and J genes are TRBV11-3 and TRBJ2-1; 9 nucleotides match TRBD2. The CDR3 extends over 14 amino acids. The V gene end was trimmed by 4 bases and the J gene end by 7 bases; junction bases not matched to a gene: 5. The germline gives CDR1 SGHNT, CDR2 YENEEA. Combining the CDR3 with reference TRBV11-3 and TRBJ2-1 gives the whole variable domain EAGVVQSPRYKIIEKKQPVAFWCNPISGHNTLYWYLQNLGQGPELLIRYENEEAVDDSQLPKDRFSAERLKGVDSTLKIQPAELGDSAVYLCASSYSGSGNEQFFGPGTRLTVL.

This clone was observed a handful of times. CDR3: CASSAPRLALENEQFF. For the CDR3, the DNA is TGTGCCAGCAGCGCCCCCCGACTAGCCTTGGAGAATGAGCAGTTCTTC. The V gene is TRBV2, the J gene TRBJ2-1, with 7 bases aligning to TRBD2. The germline gives CDR1 SNHLY, CDR2 FYNNEI. J lost 7 bases, V lost 6 bases, and 15 bases had no gene match. The CDR3 totals 16 residues.

The chain uses TRBV5-4 and TRBJ1-1; a possible D gene is TRBD1 (6 bases). V lost 4 bases to trimming and J lost 5 bases, with 18 bases between them. The CDR3 loop spans 15 amino acids. CDR1 is SGHNT, CDR2 YYREEE, per germline (reference sequence). CDR3 nucleotide sequence: TGTGCCAGCAGCCCGGGGGGGGCGCAGAAGACTGAAGCTTTCTTT. It codes for CASSPGGAQKTEAFF.

The V call is TRBV7-2, the J call TRBJ1-2, with 7 bases matching TRBD1. Per the germline V gene, CDR1 is SGHTA and CDR2 is FQGNSA. V shed 4 bases and J 4 bases; nucleotides not matched to a gene: 3. CDR3 size: 13 residues. The CDR3 here is CASSSQGVYGYTF. Here the CDR3 DNA reads TGTGCCAGCAGCTCCCAGGGGGTCTATGGCTACACCTTC.

The J gene is TRBJ1-3, the V gene TRBV5-8; unclear D gene. The V gene lost 2 bases and the J gene lost 0 bases, with 6 bases spanning the gap. The CDR3 spans 14 residues. Per germline, CDR1 SGHTS and CDR2 YDEGEE. The CDR3 region is CASSFRSSGNTIYF. CDR3 in DNA: TGTGCCAGCAGCTTCAGGAGCTCTGGAAACACCATATATTTT.

As DNA, the CDR3 is TGTGCCAGCAGTCCGATCCCCGGGACAGGATCCGAAAAACTGTTTTTT. Its translation: CASSPIPGTGSEKLFF. The chain carries TRBV28 and TRBJ1-4, with 8 bases identical to TRBD1. The V gene's germline CDR1 is MDHEN and CDR2 SYDVKM. This CDR3 is 16 amino acids long. V shed 5 bases and J 8 bases; nucleotides not matched to a gene: 13.

This chain uses TRBV29-1 with TRBJ1-3, with 7 bases lining up with TRBD1. The CDR3 sequence is 15 residues long. CDR1 is SQVTM and CDR2 is ANQGSEA in the germline V gene. The ends lost 2 bases at V and 3 bases at J; junction bases unmatched: 7. The CDR3 spells CSVEKQGIFGNTIYF. For the CDR3, the DNA is TGCAGCGTTGAAAAACAGGGGATTTTTGGAAACACCATATATTTT.

The rearrangement links TRBV7-8 to TRBJ1-1; 9 bases match TRBD1. The V gene end was trimmed by 5 bases and the J gene end by 4 bases; junction bases not matched to a gene: 14. This CDR3 contains 17 residues. Per germline, CDR1 SGHVS and CDR2 FQNEAQ. This chain's CDR3 is CASSVSGDRDLGTEAFF. The CDR3 DNA reads as TGTGCCAGCAGCGTCTCAGGGGACAGGGATTTGGGCACTGAAGCTTTCTTT.

V gene TRBV5-8 combines with J gene TRBJ2-7; D tentatively reads TRBD1 or TRBD2 (5 bases each). Trimming shortened V by 2 bases and J by 4 bases, and 13 bases separated the two germline ends. CDR1 is SGHTS and CDR2 is YDEGEE in the germline V gene. This CDR3 region has 14 residues. Here the CDR3 DNA reads TGTGCCAGCAGCTTCCAGAGGGACCGTTACGAGCAGTACTTC. Its translation is CASSFQRDRYEQYF.

The gene calls are TRBV5-1 and TRBJ2-5; TRBD1 might be the D (5 bases). Germline V gene lookup returns CDR1 SGHRS and CDR2 YFSETQ. The CDR3 runs to 15 residues. The V end was cut by 1 base, the J end by 4 bases, with 14 bases between. The CDR3 sequence: CASSLSRAGRETQYF. In DNA form, the CDR3 reads TGCGCCAGCAGCTTGTCCAGGGCTGGAAGAGAGACCCAGTACTTC.

The rearrangement links TRBV9 to TRBJ1-3; D possibly corresponds to TRBD1 (5 bases). V dropped 3 bases and J dropped 8 bases, with 12 bases sitting between them. Germline CDR1 is SGDLS and CDR2 is YYNGEE. This CDR3 has 13 amino acids. CDR3 coding DNA: TGTGCCAGCAGCGCCCCCGCACAGGACACCATATATTTT. Its protein product is CASSAPAQDTIYF.